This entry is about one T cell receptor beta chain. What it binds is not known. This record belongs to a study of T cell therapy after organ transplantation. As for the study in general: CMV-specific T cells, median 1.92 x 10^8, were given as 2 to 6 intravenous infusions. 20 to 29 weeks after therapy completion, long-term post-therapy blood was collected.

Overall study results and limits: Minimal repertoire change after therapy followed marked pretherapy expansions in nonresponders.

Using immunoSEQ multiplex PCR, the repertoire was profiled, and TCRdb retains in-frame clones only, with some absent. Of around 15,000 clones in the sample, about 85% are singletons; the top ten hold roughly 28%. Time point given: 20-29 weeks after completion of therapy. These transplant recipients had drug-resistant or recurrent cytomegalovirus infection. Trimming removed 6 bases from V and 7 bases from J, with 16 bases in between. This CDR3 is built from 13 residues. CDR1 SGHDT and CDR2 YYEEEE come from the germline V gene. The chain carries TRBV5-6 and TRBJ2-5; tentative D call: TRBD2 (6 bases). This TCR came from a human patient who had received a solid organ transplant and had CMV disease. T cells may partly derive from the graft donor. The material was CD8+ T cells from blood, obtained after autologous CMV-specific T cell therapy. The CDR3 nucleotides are TGTGCCAGCATCACCCTGACCGGGGGGACCCAGTACTTC. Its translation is CASITLTGGTQYF.